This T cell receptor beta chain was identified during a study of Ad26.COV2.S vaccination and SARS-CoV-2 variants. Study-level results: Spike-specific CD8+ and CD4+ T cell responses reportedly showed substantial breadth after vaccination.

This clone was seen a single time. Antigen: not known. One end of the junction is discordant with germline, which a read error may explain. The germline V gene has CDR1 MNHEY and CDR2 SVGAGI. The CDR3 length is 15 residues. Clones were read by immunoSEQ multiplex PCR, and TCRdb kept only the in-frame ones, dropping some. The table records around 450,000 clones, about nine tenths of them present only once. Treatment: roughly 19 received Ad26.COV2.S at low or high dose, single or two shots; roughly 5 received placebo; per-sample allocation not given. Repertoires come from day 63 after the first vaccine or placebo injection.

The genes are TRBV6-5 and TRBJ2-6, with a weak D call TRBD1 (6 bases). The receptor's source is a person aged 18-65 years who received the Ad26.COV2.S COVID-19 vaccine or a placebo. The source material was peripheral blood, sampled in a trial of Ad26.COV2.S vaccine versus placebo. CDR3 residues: CASNREGAGVNVLTF. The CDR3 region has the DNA TGTGCCAGTAACAGGGAAGGGGCTGGGGTCAACGTCCTGACTTTC.